This T cell receptor (beta chain) was observed in a study of blood T cell repertoires in COVID-19. For the study at large: Whether acute or convalescent, the COVID-19 samples came from the United States, Italy and Spain.

TCRdb's table, derived via immunoSEQ multiplex PCR, lists solely in-frame clones and lacks some. This sample carries just over 300,000 clones, roughly 90% of them seen once, and the ten largest clones take around 4.5%. This clone was detected a few times. Germline V gene lookup returns CDR1 SGHTA and CDR2 FQGNSA. V dropped 4 bases and J dropped 0 bases, with 7 bases sitting between them. The CDR3 spans 14 residues. The sequencing sample was made of PBMCs or T cells enriched from blood (not recorded which). The chain carries TRBV7-2 and TRBJ2-4; D is uncertain. The receptor's source is a woman aged 18-29 years with acute COVID-19. This chain's CDR3 is CASSSSAAKNIQYF. In DNA, the CDR3 is TGTGCCAGCAGCTCGAGCGCAGCCAAAAACATTCAGTACTTC.